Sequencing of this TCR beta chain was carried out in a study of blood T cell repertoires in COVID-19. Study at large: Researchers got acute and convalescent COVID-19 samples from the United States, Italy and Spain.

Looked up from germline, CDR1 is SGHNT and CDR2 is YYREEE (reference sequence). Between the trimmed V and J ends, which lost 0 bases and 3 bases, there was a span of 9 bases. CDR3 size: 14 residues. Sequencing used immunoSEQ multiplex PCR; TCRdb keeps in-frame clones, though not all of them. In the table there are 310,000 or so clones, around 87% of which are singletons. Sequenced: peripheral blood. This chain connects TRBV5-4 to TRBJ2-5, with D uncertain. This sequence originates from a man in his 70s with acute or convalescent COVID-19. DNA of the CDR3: TGTGCCAGCAGCTTGGCTGGCGGAGAAGAGACCCAGTACTTC. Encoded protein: CASSLAGGEETQYF.